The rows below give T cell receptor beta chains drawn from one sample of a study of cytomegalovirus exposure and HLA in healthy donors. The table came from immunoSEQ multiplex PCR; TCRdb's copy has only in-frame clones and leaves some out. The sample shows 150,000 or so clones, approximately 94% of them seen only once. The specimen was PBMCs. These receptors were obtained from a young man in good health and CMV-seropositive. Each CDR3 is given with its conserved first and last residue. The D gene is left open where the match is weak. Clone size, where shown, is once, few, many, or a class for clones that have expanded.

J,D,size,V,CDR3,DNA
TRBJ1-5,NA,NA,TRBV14,CASSQGQAPTVRFSSNQPQHF,TGTGCCAGCAGCCAAGGCCAGGCCCCGACAGTTAGATTTTCGAGCAATCAGCCCCAGCATTTT
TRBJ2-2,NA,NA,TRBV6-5,CASSPPGLLTGELFF,TGTGCCAGCAGCCCACCGGGGTTGCTAACCGGGGAGCTGTTTTTT
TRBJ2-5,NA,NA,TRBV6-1,CASSEFGETQYF,TGTGCCAGCAGTGAATTCGGGGAGACCCAGTACTTC
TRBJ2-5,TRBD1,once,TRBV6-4,CASRGQPQETQYF,TGTGCCAGCAGGGGACAGCCTCAAGAGACCCAGTACTTC
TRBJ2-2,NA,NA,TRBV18,CASSPGQGLTTGELFF,TGTGCCAGCTCACCAGGGCAGGGCCTGACCACCGGGGAGCTGTTTTTT
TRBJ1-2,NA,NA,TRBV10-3,CAISSERLDGYTF,TGTGCCATCAGTTCGGAGCGATTGGATGGCTACACCTTC
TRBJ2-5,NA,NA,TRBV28,CASSLSIGLQETQYF,TGTGCCAGCAGTTTATCAATCGGACTGCAAGAGACCCAGTACTTC
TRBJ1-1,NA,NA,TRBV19,CASSGGYTEAFF,TGTGCCAGTAGTGGAGGCTACACTGAAGCTTTCTTT
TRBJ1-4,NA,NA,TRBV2,CAMRGGTNEKLFF,TGTGCCATGCGGGGCGGAACTAATGAAAAACTGTTTTTT
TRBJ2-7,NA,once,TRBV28,CASSLGTGPEQYF,TGTGCCAGCAGTTTAGGGACTGGCCCCGAGCAGTACTTC
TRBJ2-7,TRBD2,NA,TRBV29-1,CSVETAGGPYEQYF,TGCAGCGTTGAGACGGCGGGAGGCCCCTACGAGCAGTACTTC
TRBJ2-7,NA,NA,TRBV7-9,CASSLAGTSYEQYF,TGTGCCAGCAGCTTAGCGGGCACATCCTACGAGCAGTACTTC
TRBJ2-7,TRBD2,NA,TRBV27,CASSSITSGFGEQYF,TGTGCCAGCAGTTCAATCACTAGCGGGTTTGGAGAGCAGTACTTC
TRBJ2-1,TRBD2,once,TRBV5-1,CASRLAGSHEQFF,TGCGCCAGCCGACTAGCGGGATCCCATGAGCAGTTCTTC
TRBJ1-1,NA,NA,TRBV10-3,CAISALGEGTEAFF,TGTGCCATCAGTGCGTTAGGGGAGGGGACTGAAGCTTTCTTT
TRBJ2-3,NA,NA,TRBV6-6,CASSYGTPTDTQYF,TGTGCCAGCAGTTACGGGACTCCCACAGATACGCAGTATTTT
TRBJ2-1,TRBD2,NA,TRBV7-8,CASSFWGLAGVRYNEQFF,TGTGCCAGCAGCTTCTGGGGACTAGCGGGAGTGAGGTACAATGAGCAGTTCTTC
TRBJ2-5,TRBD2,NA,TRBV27,CASSWTRAETQYF,TGTGCCAGCAGTTGGACTAGGGCAGAGACCCAGTACTTC
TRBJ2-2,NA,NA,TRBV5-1,CASSFQGGTNTGELFF,TGCGCCAGCAGCTTTCAGGGGGGAACGAACACCGGGGAGCTGTTTTTT
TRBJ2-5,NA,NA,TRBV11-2,CASSPYRSKETQYF,TGTGCCAGCAGCCCCTATCGCTCCAAAGAGACCCAGTACTTC
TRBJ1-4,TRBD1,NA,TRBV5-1,CASSRDSSTNEKLFF,TGCGCCAGCAGCCGGGACAGTTCAACTAATGAAAAACTGTTTTTT
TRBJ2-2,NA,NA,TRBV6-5,CASSYSNTGTGELFF,TGTGCCAGCAGTTACTCGAATACCGGCACCGGGGAGCTGTTTTTT
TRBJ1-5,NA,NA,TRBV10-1,CASHELATHQPQHF,TGCGCCAGCCACGAACTCGCCACCCATCAGCCCCAGCATTTT
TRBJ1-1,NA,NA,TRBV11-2,CASSLDLGGEAFF,TGTGCCAGCAGCTTAGATCTAGGCGGTGAAGCTTTCTTT
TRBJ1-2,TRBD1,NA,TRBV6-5,CASSYRTGRENGYTF,TGTGCCAGCAGTTACCGGACAGGGAGGGAAAATGGCTACACCTTC
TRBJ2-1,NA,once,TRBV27,CASSFGRPALDEQFF,TGTGCCAGCAGTTTCGGCAGGCCCGCTTTGGATGAGCAGTTCTTC
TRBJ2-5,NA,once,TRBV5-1,CASSSEPGLPPSAQYF,TGCGCCAGCAGCTCGGAACCGGGACTCCCCCCATCGGCCCAGTACTTC
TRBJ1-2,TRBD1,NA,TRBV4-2,CASSPRDRGNGYTF,TGTGCCAGCAGCCCTAGGGACAGGGGAAATGGCTACACCTTC
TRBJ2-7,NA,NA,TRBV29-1,CSVARPSESYEQYF,TGCAGCGTTGCCCGGCCTAGCGAGTCCTACGAGCAGTACTTC
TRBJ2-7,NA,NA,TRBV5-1,CASSLEASDPYEQYF,TGCGCCAGCAGCTTGGAAGCTAGCGACCCCTACGAGCAGTACTTC
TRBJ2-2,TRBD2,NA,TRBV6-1,CASRGIGGGTGELFF,TGTGCCAGCAGGGGGATTGGGGGGGGCACCGGGGAGCTGTTTTTT
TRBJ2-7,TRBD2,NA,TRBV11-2,CASSLSGSLFEQYF,TGTGCCAGCAGCTTAAGCGGGAGCCTATTCGAGCAGTACTTC
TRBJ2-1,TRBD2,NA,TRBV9,CASSGRLAGGVNEQFF,TGTGCCAGCAGCGGGAGACTAGCGGGAGGGGTAAATGAGCAGTTCTTC
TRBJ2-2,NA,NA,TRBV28,CAGGTFLNTGELFF,TGTGCCGGAGGGACTTTTCTAAACACCGGGGAGCTGTTTTTT
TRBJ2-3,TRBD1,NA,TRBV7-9,CASRSGTGSTDTQYF,TGTGCCAGCAGGAGTGGGACAGGGAGCACAGATACGCAGTATTTT
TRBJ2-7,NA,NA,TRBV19,CASSPGGHRSSYEQYF,TGTGCCAGTAGCCCGGGGGGACACAGGAGCTCCTACGAGCAGTACTTC
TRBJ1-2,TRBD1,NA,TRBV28,CASRQTGVQGGYTF,TGTGCCAGCAGACAAACAGGGGTCCAAGGCGGCTACACCTTC
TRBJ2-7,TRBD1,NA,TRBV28,CASIPGTGETYEQYF,TGTGCCAGCATCCCAGGGACAGGGGAAACCTACGAGCAGTACTTC
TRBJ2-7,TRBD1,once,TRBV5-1,CASSPRQGREQYF,TGCGCCAGCAGCCCGAGACAGGGACGCGAGCAGTACTTC
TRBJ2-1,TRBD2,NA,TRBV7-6,CASSVSGSSYNEQFF,TGTGCCAGCAGCGTCAGCGGGAGCTCCTACAATGAGCAGTTCTTC
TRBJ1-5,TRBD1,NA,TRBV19,CASSASYGGGYPQHF,TGTGCCAGTAGTGCGAGTTATGGAGGGGGCTATCCCCAGCATTTT
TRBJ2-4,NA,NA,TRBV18,CASSPPGGGIQYF,TGTGCCAGCTCACCGCCCGGTGGCGGGATTCAGTACTTC
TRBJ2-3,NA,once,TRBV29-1,CSVEEWSNTQYF,TGCAGCGTTGAGGAGTGGAGCAATACGCAGTATTTT
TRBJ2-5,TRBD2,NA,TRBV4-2,CASSLTPISGRGETQYF,TGTGCCAGCAGCCTCACCCCGATTAGCGGGAGAGGAGAGACCCAGTACTTC